The next 3 T cell receptor beta chains were all read from a single sample in a study of T cell repertoires in cytomegalovirus infection. TCRdb used MiXCR to reprocess the reads, holding one entry per CDR3 protein. This sample has roughly 200,000 distinct CDR3 sequences, with about a tenth found just once. Specimen: PBMCs. These receptors all stem from a human donor in good health (CMV status not recorded). Some clones in this sample may be carry-over from other donors' samples.

This clonotype has at least ten counts. The chain is built from TRBV7-8 and TRBJ1-4; perhaps TRBD1 as D (5 bases). The CDR3 is 14 amino acids. Germline V gene sequence: CDR1 SGHVS, CDR2 FQNEAQ. V lost 3 bases and J lost 5, with 10 bases in between. Here the CDR3 DNA reads TGTGCCAGCAGCTTCACAGGTCCAAATGAAAAACTGTTTTTT. Encoded protein: CASSFTGPNEKLFF.

In this sample, this clonotype turned up a few times. The chain recombines TRBV11-2 with TRBJ1-3; D gene unclear. This CDR3 has 13 residues. Looked up from germline, CDR1 is SGHAT and CDR2 is FQNNGV. Trimming removed 7 bases at V and 2 bases at J, with 9 bases between. This CDR3 reads CASNRCTGNTIYF. The CDR3 nucleotides are TGTGCCAGCAACCGTTGTACTGGAAACACCATATATTTT.

This clonotype was detected a few times. The chain couples TRBV5-1 to TRBJ1-1; TRBD1 matches 10 bases. The germline CDR1 and CDR2 sequences are SGHRS and YFSETQ. V shed 5 bases, J shed 7 bases, and the junction held 8 bases outside the gene matches. This CDR3 has 14 residues. The CDR3 loop is CASRKTGGSDEAFF. The CDR3 coding sequence is TGCGCCAGCAGGAAGACAGGGGGCTCCGATGAAGCTTTCTTT.